The 13 T cell receptor beta chains below come from one sample, sequenced in a study of CD8+ T cells in alopecia areata. Following RNA extraction, reverse transcription yielded cDNA that acted as the sequencing template. Assay used: immunoSEQ multiplex PCR; TCRdb lists only in-frame clones, some missing. This table has approximately 220,000 clones, roughly two fifths appearing once. Described treatment: oral pan-JAK inhibitor, 5-10 mg twice daily. The starting material was CD4+ T cells sorted from blood, obtained at approximately week 30, from a patient treated with tofacitinib. The receptor source for this set is a human donor with alopecia areata.

The chain combines TRBV5-4 with TRBJ2-5, with D maybe TRBD1 (5 bases). Germline V CDR1 and CDR2: SGHNT, YYREEE (reference sequence). V was shortened by 5 bases and J by 2 bases, with 13 bases between the two germline ends. The CDR3 extends over 14 amino acids. The CDR3 bases are TGTGCCAGCAGGCCTGGGGCTTCTCAAGAGACCCAGTACTTC. Amino acid sequence: CASRPGASQETQYF.

Comment on this clone: With a much larger clone just one base away, this may be a read error. The chain carries TRBV7-3 and TRBJ2-2; D is uncertain. From germline, CDR1 is SGHTA and CDR2 FQGTGA. The CDR3 runs to 14 residues. Between the trimmed V and J ends, which lost 5 bases and 1 base, there was a span of 8 bases. The CDR3 DNA reads as TGTGCCAGCAGCCCGGACGGGAACACCGGGGAGCTGTTTTTT. Protein product: CASSPDGNTGELFF.

This clone showed up just a few times. The chain has TRBV4-1 and TRBJ2-1, with 13 bases lining up with TRBD2. CDR1 and CDR2 from the germline V gene are MGHRA and YSYEKL. This CDR3 has 17 amino acids. The junction had 4 bases not matched to a gene; V was cut back by 1 base and J by 4 bases. The CDR3 nucleotides read TGCGCCAGCAGCCAAGGAGGACTAGCGGGAGTATACAATGAGCAGTTCTTC. It is translated as CASSQGGLAGVYNEQFF.

The CDR3 DNA is TGTGCCATCAGTGAGACTAGCGGCTACAATGAGCAGTTCTTC. Its translation: CAISETSGYNEQFF. The V gene is TRBV10-3, the J gene TRBJ2-1; 8 bases line up with TRBD2. Germline CDR1 reads ENHRY; CDR2 reads SYGVKD. The CDR3 extends over 14 amino acids. Trimming removed 2 bases from V and 3 bases from J; junction bases left unmatched: 0.

The genes are TRBV6-6 and TRBJ2-3, with TRBD2 matching 8 bases. Trimming at V came to 6 bases and at J to 3 bases, leaving 8 bases not matched to a gene. This CDR3 is built from 15 residues. Germline-derived CDR1 and CDR2 are MNHNY and SVGAGI (reference sequence). This chain's CDR3 is CASSVGLEVTDTQYF. The DNA of the CDR3 is TGTGCCAGCAGCGTGGGACTAGAAGTAACAGATACGCAGTATTTT.

The CDR3 sequence is CSVRRGFGQYF. CDR3 DNA: TGCAGCGTCCGAAGAGGTTTCGGGCAGTACTTC. The gene calls are TRBV29-1 and TRBJ2-7; D gene unclear. In germline, CDR1 is SQVTM, CDR2 ANQGSEA. The CDR3 runs 11 residues. V was clipped by 6 bases and J by 9 bases, with 15 bases between them.

The CDR3 DNA reads as TGTGCCAGCAGCCCCCCTTTTACGGGAGGTCTAGAGACCCAGTACTTC. This translates into CASSPPFTGGLETQYF. The rearrangement links TRBV5-4 to TRBJ2-5, with 7 nucleotides matching TRBD2. CDR3 length equals 16 residues. CDR1 is SGHNT, CDR2 YYREEE, per germline (reference sequence). V lost 4 bases, J lost 4 bases, and 13 bases stayed unmatched.

This sequence joins TRBV30 and TRBJ2-1; D is unclear. Germline loops: CDR1 GTSNPN, CDR2 SVGIG (reference sequence). This CDR3 has 15 amino acids. V was clipped by 2 bases and J by 0 bases, with 11 bases between them. DNA of the CDR3: TGTGCCTGGAGTCGACTGCAGAGCTCCTACAATGAGCAGTTCTTC. Its protein is CAWSRLQSSYNEQFF.

This chain joins TRBV5-1 and TRBJ2-2; 8 bases map to TRBD2. Unmatched junction bases numbered 1, after V lost 2 bases and J lost 1 base. CDR3 length equals 15 residues. Germline CDR1 reads SGHRS; CDR2 reads YFSETQ. The CDR3 loop is CASSFSGVNTGELFF. The CDR3 coding sequence is TGCGCCAGCAGCTTTAGCGGGGTGAACACCGGGGAGCTGTTTTTT.

The chain combines TRBV7-9 with TRBJ2-7; maybe TRBD1 (5 bases). This CDR3 is built from 13 residues. Between the trimmed V and J ends, which lost 5 bases and 5 bases, there was a span of 13 bases. Germline V gene data show CDR1 as SEHNR and CDR2 as FQNEAQ (reference sequence). The CDR3 here is CASSPLAGHEQYF. DNA for the CDR3: TGTGCCAGCAGCCCCCTGGCAGGGCACGAGCAGTACTTC.

The chain employs TRBV30 and TRBJ1-3; possibly TRBD1 for D (5 bases). Germline loops: CDR1 GTSNPN, CDR2 SVGIG (reference sequence). The CDR3 extends over 13 amino acids. Between the trimmed V and J ends, which lost 4 bases and 7 bases, there was a span of 14 bases. CDR3 sequence: CAWTKGAGNTIYF. The CDR3 region has the DNA TGTGCCTGGACAAAAGGGGCAGGGAACACCATATATTTT.

The chain links TRBV9 to TRBJ2-1, with 7 bases lining up with TRBD2. V trimming: 0 bases; J trimming: 3 bases; junction bases outside the gene matches: 3. The CDR3 has 15 amino acids. Per germline, CDR1 SGDLS and CDR2 YYNGEE. The CDR3: CASSVDAGVYNEQFF. In DNA form, the CDR3 reads TGTGCCAGCAGCGTAGATGCGGGGGTCTACAATGAGCAGTTCTTC.

The chain couples TRBV6-1 to TRBJ1-1; 9 nucleotides match TRBD1. This CDR3 is built from 12 residues. Trimming cost V 8 bases and J 4 bases; bases outside gene matches: 2. Germline values: CDR1 MNHNS, CDR2 SASEGT. Here the CDR3 reads CASGQGRTEAFF. In DNA form, the CDR3 reads TGTGCCAGCGGACAGGGGCGCACTGAAGCTTTCTTT.